Below are 2 T cell receptor beta chains sequenced from a single sample in a study of Ad26.COV2.S vaccination and SARS-CoV-2 variants. Assay: immunoSEQ multiplex PCR; the TCRdb copy retains only in-frame clones and omits some. This sample has hundreds of thousands of clones, with about 93% found just once. Treatment specified: 15 to 20 received Ad26.COV2.S at low or high dose, single or two shots; roughly five received placebo; per-sample allocation not given. At day 63 after the first vaccine or placebo injection, samples were drawn. The sequencing here drew on peripheral blood, taken in a trial of Ad26.COV2.S vaccine versus placebo. The receptors were sampled from a person aged 18-60 years who received the Ad26.COV2.S COVID-19 vaccine or a placebo.

This rearrangement joins TRBV21-1 to TRBJ1-1. TRBV21-1 corresponds to a pseudogene. This CDR3 is built from 11 residues. For the CDR3, the DNA is TGTGCCAGCAGCCCGAACACTGAAGCTTTCTTT. This encodes CASSPNTEAFF.

This rearrangement joins TRBV7-6 to TRBJ2-2; D is undetermined. Germline CDR1 reads SGHVS; CDR2 reads FNYEAQ. The V end lost 5 bases, the J end lost 1 base, and 5 bases lay between the germline ends. The CDR3 spans 13 residues. CDR3 coding DNA: TGTGCCAGCAGCCAAGTGAACACCGGGGAGCTGTTTTTT. Protein sequence: CASSQVNTGELFF.